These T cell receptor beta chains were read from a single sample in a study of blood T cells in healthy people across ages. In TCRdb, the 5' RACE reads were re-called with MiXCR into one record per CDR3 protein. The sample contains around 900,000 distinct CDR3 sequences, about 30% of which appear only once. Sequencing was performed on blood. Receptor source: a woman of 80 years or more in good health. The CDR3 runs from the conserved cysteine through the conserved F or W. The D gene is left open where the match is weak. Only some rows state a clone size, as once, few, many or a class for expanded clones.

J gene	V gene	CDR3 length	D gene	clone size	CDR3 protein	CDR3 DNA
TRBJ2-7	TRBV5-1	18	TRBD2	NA	CASSFRLAGAGSYNEQYF	TGCGCCAGCAGCTTCAGGCTAGCGGGCGCGGGCTCCTACAATGAGCAGTACTTC
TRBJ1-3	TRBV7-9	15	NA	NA	CASSLPQGTGNTIYF	TGTGCCAGCAGCTTGCCACAGGGTACCGGTAACACCATATATTTT
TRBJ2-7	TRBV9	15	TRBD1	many	CASSVSGQSSYEQYF	TGTGCCAGCAGCGTGTCGGGACAGTCATCCTACGAGCAGTACTTC
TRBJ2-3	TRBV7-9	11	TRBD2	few	CASSSGGALYF	TGTGCCAGCAGTAGCGGGGGGGCCCTGTATTTT
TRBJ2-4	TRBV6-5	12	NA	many	CASSYPEGIQYF	TGTGCCAGCAGTTACCCGGAGGGCATTCAGTACTTC
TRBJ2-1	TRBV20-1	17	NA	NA	CSAGEELTHKLGDEQFF	TGCAGTGCGGGAGAGGAACTAACACACAAATTGGGCGATGAGCAGTTCTTC
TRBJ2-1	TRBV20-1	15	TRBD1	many	CSAPQSRGQVNEQFF	TGCAGTGCTCCTCAAAGCAGGGGGCAGGTCAATGAGCAGTTCTTC
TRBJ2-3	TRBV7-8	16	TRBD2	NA	CASSLGSGGATDTQYF	TGTGCCAGCAGCTTAGGAAGCGGGGGGGCCACAGATACGCAGTATTTT
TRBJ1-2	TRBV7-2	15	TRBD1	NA	CASSKDRVANYGYTF	TGTGCCAGCAGCAAAGACAGGGTGGCTAACTATGGCTACACCTTC
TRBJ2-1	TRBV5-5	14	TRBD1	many	CASSSDRVYNEQFF	TGTGCCAGCAGCTCGGACAGGGTTTACAATGAGCAGTTCTTC
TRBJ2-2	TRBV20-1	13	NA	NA	CSAVNMNTGELFF	TGCAGTGCCGTCAACATGAACACCGGGGAGCTGTTTTTT
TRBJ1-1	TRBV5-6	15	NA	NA	CASSSKGRASTEAFF	TGTGCCAGCAGCTCGAAAGGGCGGGCGTCCACTGAAGCTTTCTTT
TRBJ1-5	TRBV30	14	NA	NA	CAWSVLDSNQPQHF	TGTGCCTGGAGTGTACTGGATTCAAATCAGCCCCAGCATTTT
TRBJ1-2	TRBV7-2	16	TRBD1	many	CASSLDRGISNYGYTF	TGTGCCAGCAGCTTAGACAGGGGAATATCTAACTATGGCTACACCTTC
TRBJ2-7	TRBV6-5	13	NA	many	CASRDSNSYEQYF	TGTGCCAGCAGGGACAGTAACTCCTACGAGCAGTACTTC
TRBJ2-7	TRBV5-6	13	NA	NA	CASRWAESYEQYF	TGTGCCAGCCGGTGGGCTGAATCCTACGAGCAGTACTTC
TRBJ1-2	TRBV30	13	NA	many	CACTPDGNYGYTF	TGTGCCTGTACCCCGGACGGAAACTATGGCTACACCTTC
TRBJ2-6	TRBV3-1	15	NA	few	CASSLTASGANVLTF	TGTGCCAGCAGCCTGACAGCCTCTGGGGCCAACGTCCTGACTTTC
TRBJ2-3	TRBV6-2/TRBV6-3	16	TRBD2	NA	CASSFYGGLGTDTQYF	TGTGCCAGCAGTTTTTACGGGGGGTTAGGCACAGATACGCAGTATTTT
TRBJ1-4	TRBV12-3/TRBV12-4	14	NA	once	CASRETATNEKLFF	TGTGCCAGCAGGGAGACAGCAACTAATGAAAAACTGTTTTTT
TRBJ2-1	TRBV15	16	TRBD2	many	CATSSGSGGIYNEQFF	TGTGCCACCAGCAGTGGTAGCGGGGGTATCTACAATGAGCAGTTCTTC
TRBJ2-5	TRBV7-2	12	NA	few	CASSLANNEQYF	TGTGCCAGCAGCTTAGCGAACAATGAGCAGTACTTC
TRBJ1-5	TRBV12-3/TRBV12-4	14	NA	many	CASRRQNSNQPQHF	TGTGCCAGCAGGAGACAGAATAGCAATCAGCCCCAGCATTTT
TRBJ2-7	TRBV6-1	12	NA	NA	CASSIQGSEQYF	TGTGCCAGCAGTATACAGGGATCCGAGCAGTACTTC
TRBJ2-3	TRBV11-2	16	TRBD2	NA	CASSLGSGGAEDTQYF	TGTGCCAGCAGCTTAGGTAGCGGGGGGGCGGAGGATACGCAGTATTTT
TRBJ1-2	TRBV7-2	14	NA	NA	CASSQSPGDYGYTF	TGTGCCAGCAGCCAGTCGCCAGGGGACTATGGCTACACCTTC
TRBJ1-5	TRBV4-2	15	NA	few	CASSQDLIIWQPQHF	TGTGCCAGCAGCCAAGATCTAATCATCTGGCAGCCCCAGCATTTT
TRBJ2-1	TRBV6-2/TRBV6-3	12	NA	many	CATGASYNEQFF	TGTGCCACTGGGGCCTCCTACAATGAGCAGTTCTTC
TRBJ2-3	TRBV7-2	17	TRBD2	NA	CASSPPSGGGGTDTQYF	TGTGCCAGCAGCCCCCCTAGCGGGGGGGGAGGCACAGATACGCAGTATTTT
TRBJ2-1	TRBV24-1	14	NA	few	CATSGRSSYNEQFF	TGTGCCACCAGTGGGAGGAGCTCCTACAATGAGCAGTTCTTC
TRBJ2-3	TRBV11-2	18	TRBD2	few	CASSFLPGTSGVRDTQYF	TGTGCCAGCAGCTTCTTACCCGGGACTAGCGGGGTGCGAGATACGCAGTATTTT
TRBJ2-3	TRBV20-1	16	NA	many	CSARDILVKSTDTQYF	TGCAGTGCTAGAGATATTCTAGTTAAAAGCACAGATACGCAGTATTTT
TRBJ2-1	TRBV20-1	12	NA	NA	CSARSVDYEQFF	TGCAGTGCCCGTTCAGTGGACTATGAGCAGTTCTTC
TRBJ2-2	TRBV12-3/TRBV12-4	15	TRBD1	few	CASIRDRVMTGELFF	TGTGCCAGCATTAGGGACAGGGTCATGACCGGGGAGCTGTTTTTT
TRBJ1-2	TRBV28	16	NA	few	CASSGKVQGLGYGYTF	TGTGCCAGCAGTGGGAAAGTACAGGGACTTGGGTATGGCTACACCTTC
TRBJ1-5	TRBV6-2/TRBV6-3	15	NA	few	CASSYSRGRDQPQHF	TGTGCCAGCAGTTACTCGAGAGGCAGGGATCAGCCCCAGCATTTT
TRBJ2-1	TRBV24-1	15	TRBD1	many	CATRLGQGPHNEQFF	TGTGCCACCAGACTGGGACAGGGGCCCCACAATGAGCAGTTCTTC
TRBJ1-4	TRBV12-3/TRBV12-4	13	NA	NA	CASRVWSKEKLFF	TGTGCCAGCAGGGTTTGGTCTAAGGAAAAACTGTTTTTT
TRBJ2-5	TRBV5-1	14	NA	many	CASSLVVTQETQYF	TGCGCCAGCAGCTTGGTTGTCACCCAAGAGACCCAGTACTTC
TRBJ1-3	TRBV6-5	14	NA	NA	CASRIQETGNTIYF	TGTGCCAGCAGGATACAGGAAACTGGAAACACCATATATTTT
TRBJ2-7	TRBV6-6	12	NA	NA	CASTQGGIEQYF	TGTGCCAGCACACAGGGAGGGATCGAGCAGTACTTC